This TCR beta chain is drawn from a study of shared clonotypes between healthy human individuals. Background on the study: Three plates each covered CD4 naive and memory; CD8 naive two, CD8 memory one.

The CDR3 is 15 amino acids. CD45RA+ naive and CD45RA-negative memory subsets were separated from CD4+ cells. The table came from immunoSEQ multiplex PCR; TCRdb's copy has only in-frame clones and leaves some out. Among 2 million to 3 million clones listed, over 85% were seen once. Sample: naive CD4+ T cells from PBMCs. Subset of the sample: CD45RA+ positively selected. This rearrangement joins TRBV1 to TRBJ1-2; TRBD1 reflects the table's D call only, with no check against the DNA. TRBV1 is noted as a pseudogene. This receptor was taken from a man between 18 and 35 years old in good health. Some clones in this sample may be carry-over from other donors' samples. In nucleotides, the CDR3 is TGCACCAGCAGCCAAGGCGACAGGGGAAAGTGCGGCTACACCTTC. Translation gives CTSSQGDRGKCGYTF.